Below, one T cell receptor beta chain is given with its context. This entry comes from a study of blood T cell repertoires in COVID-19. Study in general: COVID-19 samples, acute and convalescent, were from the United States, Italy and Spain. T cells, B-cell-depleted T cells, or PBMCs supplied cDNA or gDNA.

In the original workflow: Estimation of nucleated cell counts was performed using reference gene primer amplification. The table came from immunoSEQ multiplex PCR; TCRdb's copy has only in-frame clones and leaves some out. V, J and clone size derive from that table, while D and trimming were established from the DNA sequence. This sample carries 150,000 to 200,000 clones, 87% of them seen once, and the ten largest clones take about 9.3%. CDR1 MGHRA and CDR2 YSYEKL come from the germline V gene. Trimming cost V 6 bases and J 6 bases; bases outside gene matches: 4. CDR3 length: 14 residues. Sequenced material: peripheral blood. The receptor comes from a woman between 70 and 85 years old with COVID-19, enrolled during active disease. The chain combines TRBV4-1 with TRBJ1-6; 8 bases match TRBD1. This CDR3 is CASRRTGRNSPLHF. The CDR3 DNA reads as TGCGCCAGCAGGCGGACAGGGCGTAATTCACCCCTCCACTTT.